Presented here are 25 T cell receptor beta chains from one specimen sequenced in a study of T cell responses to AZD1222 COVID-19 vaccine. The table came from immunoSEQ multiplex PCR; TCRdb's copy has only in-frame clones and leaves some out. The sample lists roughly 150,000 clones, about nine tenths occurring once. Sequenced material: peripheral blood, taken on day 0 of AZD1222 vaccination. These receptors were obtained from an adult in good health.

The V and J genes are TRBV6-5 and TRBJ1-3, with no clear D. V lost 6 bases and J lost 5, with 5 bases in between. Germline loops: CDR1 MNHEY, CDR2 SVGAGI. This CDR3 contains 11 residues. The CDR3 DNA reads TGTGCCAGCAGGTTCAGAAACACCATATATTTT. This translates into CASRFRNTIYF.

Regarding this clone: Other DNA sequences in the same sample also yield this CDR3. This chain links TRBV3-1 (or the pseudogene TRBV3-2) with TRBJ2-7; D call uncertain. The CDR3 has 11 residues. Germline CDR1 is LGHDT and CDR2 is YNNKEL (reference sequence). V lost 4 bases, J lost 3 bases, and 4 bases lay in between. CDR3 loop: CASSLNYEQYF. In nucleotides, the CDR3 is TGTGCCAGCAGCCTTAACTACGAGCAGTACTTC.

The chain couples TRBV19 to TRBJ1-2; unclear D gene. This CDR3 region has 14 residues. Trimming took 7 bases from V and 0 from J, leaving 12 bases between them. Germline lookup yields CDR1 LNHDA and CDR2 SQIVND (reference sequence). This CDR3 reads CASNPPPPNYGYTF. CDR3 in DNA: TGTGCCAGTAACCCACCTCCGCCTAACTATGGCTACACCTTC.

The chain carries TRBV18 and TRBJ2-1; no reliable D call. The CDR3 has 13 amino acids. CDR1 and CDR2 from the germline V gene are KGHSH and LQKENI. V lost 2 bases and J lost 8, with 10 bases in between. The CDR3 nucleotides are TGTGCCAGCTCACCAGTGGGTTGGGATGAGCAGTTCTTC. Protein product: CASSPVGWDEQFF.

The chain has TRBV5-4 and TRBJ2-1; the D is unclear. The V and J ends lost 2 bases and 0 bases respectively, with 9 bases between them. The CDR3 loop spans 15 amino acids. From germline, CDR1 is SGHNT and CDR2 YYREEE (reference sequence). Here the CDR3 DNA reads TGTGCCAGCAGCTTCGAAACACCCTCCTACAATGAGCAGTTCTTC. The encoded protein is CASSFETPSYNEQFF.

This clone came up a few times. The rearrangement links TRBV7-3 to TRBJ2-5; D ambiguous. The V gene's germline CDR1 is SGHTA and CDR2 FQGTGA. Trimming cost V 4 bases and J 3 bases, with 9 bases left between them. The CDR3 extends over 13 amino acids. Written as DNA, the CDR3 is TGTGCCAGCAGCTCGGGTCCTGAAGAGACCCAGTACTTC. Its protein product is CASSSGPEETQYF.

J is TRBJ1-2 and V is TRBV5-6, with 11 positions matching TRBD1. The J segment lost 7 bases and the V segment lost 2 bases, leaving 1 base of the junction unmatched. CDR1 is SGHDT and CDR2 is YYEEEE in the germline V gene. The CDR3 loop spans 13 amino acids. The CDR3 spells CASSFGQGAGYTF. As DNA, the CDR3 is TGTGCCAGCAGCTTCGGACAGGGGGCTGGCTACACCTTC.

The V gene is TRBV2, the J gene TRBJ1-5, with TRBD1 matching over 8 bases. Trimming cost V 5 bases and J 6 bases; bases outside gene matches: 9. This CDR3 has 15 amino acids. Germline V gene sequence: CDR1 SNHLY, CDR2 FYNNEI. CDR3 region: CASSKKTGDGQPQHF. In DNA, the CDR3 is TGTGCCAGCAGTAAAAAGACAGGGGACGGTCAGCCCCAGCATTTT. Together with reference TRBV2 and TRBJ1-5, the CDR3 gives the full variable domain: EPEVTQTPSHQVTQMGQEVILRCVPISNHLYFYWYRQILGQKVEFLVSFYNNEISEKSEIFDDQFSVERPDGSNFTLKIRSTKLEDSAMYFCASSKKTGDGQPQHFGDGTRLSIL.

The V and J genes are TRBV9 and TRBJ1-1; no clear D gene. Germline loops: CDR1 SGDLS, CDR2 YYNGEE. This CDR3 has 17 residues. Trimming shortened V by 0 bases and J by 0 bases, and 15 bases separated the two germline ends. CDR3: CASSVASQVGMNTEAFF. The CDR3 nucleotides are TGTGCCAGCAGCGTAGCCTCTCAAGTGGGGATGAACACTGAAGCTTTCTTT.

The chain links TRBV3-1 (or the pseudogene TRBV3-2) to TRBJ2-5, with 15 bases lining up with TRBD2. In germline, CDR1 is LGHDT, CDR2 YNNKEL (reference sequence). This CDR3 has 23 amino acids. The V gene end was trimmed by 1 base and the J gene end by 5 bases; junction bases not matched to a gene: 23. CDR3 sequence: CASSQVVEGGLRTSGRVMETQYF. In DNA form, the CDR3 reads TGTGCCAGCAGCCAAGTTGTTGAAGGGGGCCTTCGGACTAGCGGGAGGGTAATGGAGACCCAGTACTTC.

The chain links TRBV6-1 to TRBJ2-1; TRBD2 aligns across 9 bases. V dropped 3 bases and J dropped 4; count of bases not matched to a gene: 7. This CDR3 is built from 16 residues. CDR1 and CDR2 from the germline V gene are MNHNS and SASEGT. In nucleotides, the CDR3 is TGTGCCAGCAGTGACGATCTGGCGGGGGGGTACAATGAGCAGTTCTTC. Its translation: CASSDDLAGGYNEQFF.

The rearrangement joins TRBV24-1 to TRBJ2-2; weak D call: TRBD1 (6 bases). The CDR3 spans 16 residues. Germline loops: CDR1 KGHDR, CDR2 SFDVKD. The germline V and J ends were trimmed by 2 bases and 5 bases, with 14 bases remaining between them. The CDR3, as DNA: TGTGCCACCAGTGATTCAGGGCAGGGGAGAACCGGGGAGCTGTTTTTT. Translating gives CATSDSGQGRTGELFF.

The gene calls are TRBV6-5 and TRBJ1-3; D possibly corresponds to TRBD1 (5 bases). CDR3 length: 15 residues. Germline values: CDR1 MNHEY, CDR2 SVGAGI. V was cut by 6 bases and J by 2 bases, with 14 bases left in between. Written as DNA, the CDR3 is TGTGCCAGCAGCCGGTCGGGGGTCCCTGGAAACACCATATATTTT. This encodes CASSRSGVPGNTIYF.

The rearrangement links TRBV11-2 to TRBJ1-1; no reliable D call. Germline V gives CDR1 SGHAT, CDR2 FQNNGV. V gave up 5 bases and J gave up 1 base, with 8 bases separating them. This CDR3 has 13 residues. The CDR3 region is CASSRDTNTEAFF. CDR3 sequence (DNA): TGTGCCAGCAGCCGAGACACGAACACTGAAGCTTTCTTT.

A few counts support this clone. The chain joins TRBV29-1 to TRBJ1-1; D is undetermined. Deletions cut 4 bases from V and 0 bases from J, with 15 bases between. CDR3 length equals 15 residues. Germline CDR1 and CDR2: SQVTM and ANQGSEA. The CDR3 DNA follows: TGCAGCGTTGTGGAGGGCAGGCCTCTGAACACTGAAGCTTTCTTT. This sequence encodes CSVVEGRPLNTEAFF.

V is TRBV6-1 and J is TRBJ1-6; a possible D gene is TRBD1 (5 bases). Germline V lookup: CDR1 MNHNS, CDR2 SASEGT. The CDR3 contains 20 residues. Trimming removed 4 bases from V and 0 bases from J, with 22 bases in between. DNA of the CDR3: TGTGCCAGCAGTGCCATTGGGGACGGAATTATTAGCTCCTATAATTCACCCCTCCACTTT. Residues: CASSAIGDGIISSYNSPLHF.

This clone turned up a few times. The chain uses TRBV9 and TRBJ1-6; D unclear. V lost 4 bases and J lost 0, with 11 bases in between. Germline loops: CDR1 SGDLS, CDR2 YYNGEE. This CDR3 has 16 residues. The CDR3 sequence is CASSPDASSYNSPLHF. CDR3 DNA sequence: TGTGCCAGCAGCCCCGACGCTAGCTCCTATAATTCACCCCTCCACTTT.

The rearrangement uses TRBV5-1 and TRBJ2-1; D may be TRBD1 (6 bases). Trimming removed 0 bases at V and 5 bases at J, with 18 bases between. Germline V lookup: CDR1 SGHRS, CDR2 YFSETQ. The CDR3 sequence is 17 residues long. This chain's CDR3 is CASSLGVRGYSHNEQFF. The DNA of the CDR3 is TGCGCCAGCAGCTTGGGGGTAAGGGGGTATTCACACAATGAGCAGTTCTTC. Full variable domain (outside the CDR3, taken from reference TRBV5-1 and TRBJ2-1): KAGVTQTPRYLIKTRGQQVTLSCSPISGHRSVSWYQQTPGQGLQFLFEYFSETQRNKGNFPGRFSGRQFSNSRSEMNVSTLELGDSALYLCASSLGVRGYSHNEQFFGPGTRLTVL.

This rearrangement joins TRBV18 to TRBJ1-4; 7 bases line up with TRBD1. Germline CDR1 KGHSH, CDR2 LQKENI. V was pared by 5 bases and J by 5 bases, with 2 bases of the junction left unmatched. This CDR3 comprises 13 residues. The CDR3 nucleotides are TGTGCCAGCTCAGGGGGACAGAATGAAAAACTGTTTTTT. This encodes CASSGGQNEKLFF.

The chain links TRBV7-8 to TRBJ2-3, with a possible D match to TRBD2 (5 bases). The germline CDR1 and CDR2 sequences are SGHVS and FQNEAQ. The CDR3 spans 15 residues. Trimming shortened V by 5 bases and J by 0 bases, and 12 bases separated the two germline ends. For the CDR3, the DNA is TGTGCCAGCAGCGCCCGGACGGGAAGCACAGATACGCAGTATTTT. It is translated as CASSARTGSTDTQYF.

This chain uses TRBV19 with TRBJ2-3; possibly TRBD1 for D (5 bases). Germline loops: CDR1 LNHDA, CDR2 SQIVND (reference sequence). V lost 5 bases and J 4 bases, leaving 13 bases between the germline ends. The CDR3 consists of 14 residues. Here the CDR3 DNA reads TGTGCCAGTAGTCCCAGGGTTTTCGCAGATACGCAGTATTTT. Its protein product is CASSPRVFADTQYF.

This chain connects TRBV27 to TRBJ1-6, with TRBD1 matching over 7 bases. The ends lost 6 bases at V and 6 bases at J; junction bases unmatched: 5. Germline V gene lookup returns CDR1 MNHEY and CDR2 SMNVEV (reference sequence). This CDR3 is built from 14 residues. CDR3 region: CASSLGDSNSPLHF. CDR3 bases: TGTGCCAGCAGCCTAGGGGACAGTAATTCACCCCTCCACTTT.

This sequence joins TRBV6-1 and TRBJ1-1; 9 bases match TRBD1. Per germline, CDR1 MNHNS and CDR2 SASEGT. The CDR3 consists of 18 residues. Trimming at V came to 6 bases and at J to 1 base, leaving 15 bases not matched to a gene. CDR3: CASSENLQGAGGNTEAFF. The CDR3 nucleotides are TGTGCCAGCAGCGAAAACCTACAGGGGGCCGGAGGGAACACTGAAGCTTTCTTT.

This clone has only a few counts. The V and J genes are TRBV28 and TRBJ1-2; 9 nucleotides agree with TRBD1. After removal of 6 bases from V and 8 bases from J, the junction contained 10 bases not matched to a gene. The CDR3 contains 14 residues. Germline V gene sequence: CDR1 MDHEN, CDR2 SYDVKM. Written as DNA, the CDR3 is TGTGCCAGCAGATCTCTGGACAGGGGTCGAGGCTACACCTTC. It specifies CASRSLDRGRGYTF.

The genes are TRBV7-2 and TRBJ1-2; perhaps TRBD1 as D (5 bases). With 5 bases removed from V and 8 bases from J, the gap between germline ends came to 15 bases. Germline CDR1 reads SGHTA; CDR2 reads FQGNSA. The CDR3 consists of 13 residues. DNA of the CDR3: TGTGCCAGCAGCCCAGACCAGGGCCGAGGCTACACCTTC. This translates into CASSPDQGRGYTF.